This TCR beta chain was identified during a study of T cells in Graves' hyperthyroidism and ophthalmopathy. The study, taken as a whole, reports: Median prediction lead before ophthalmopathy onset was roughly 6 months with the model.

Using RNA transcripts as the source, TCR beta CDR3 regions were amplified. The HTBI primer set served for first-round RT-PCR of the TCR CDR3. TCRdb re-analysed the multiplex PCR reads in MiXCR, keeping a single row per CDR3 protein. The profile shows 600,000 to 900,000 distinct CDR3 sequences, approximately 16% of them singletons. This clonotype was seen ten or more times. Its antigen is still unknown. V lost 3 bases and J 10 bases, leaving 9 bases between the germline ends. Per the germline V gene, CDR1 is MDHEN and CDR2 is SYDVKM. This CDR3 has 11 residues. Sequencing was carried out using blood. This chain connects TRBV28 to TRBJ1-1, with unresolved D. The sequence derives from a man aged 18-30 years with Graves' hyperthyroidism. In DNA form, the CDR3 reads TGTGCCAGCAGTTTGGAGGGCGCAGCTTTCTTT. Protein sequence: CASSLEGAAFF.